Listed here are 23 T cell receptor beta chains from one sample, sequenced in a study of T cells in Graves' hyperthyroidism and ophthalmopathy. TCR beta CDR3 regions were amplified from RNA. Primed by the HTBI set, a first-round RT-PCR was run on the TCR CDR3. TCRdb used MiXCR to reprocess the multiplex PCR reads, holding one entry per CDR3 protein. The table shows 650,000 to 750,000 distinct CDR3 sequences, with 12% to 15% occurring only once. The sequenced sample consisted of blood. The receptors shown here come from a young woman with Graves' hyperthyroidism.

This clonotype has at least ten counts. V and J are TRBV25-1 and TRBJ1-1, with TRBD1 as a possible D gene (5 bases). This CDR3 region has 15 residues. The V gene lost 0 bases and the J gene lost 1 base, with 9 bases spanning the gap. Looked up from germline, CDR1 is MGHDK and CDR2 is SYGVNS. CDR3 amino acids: CASSEYRAKNTEAFF. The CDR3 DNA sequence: TGTGCCAGCAGTGAATACAGGGCGAAGAACACTGAAGCTTTCTTT.

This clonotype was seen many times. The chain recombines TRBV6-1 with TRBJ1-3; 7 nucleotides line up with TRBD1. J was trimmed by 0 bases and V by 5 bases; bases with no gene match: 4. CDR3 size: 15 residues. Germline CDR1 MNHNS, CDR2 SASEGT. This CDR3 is CASSSGQLSGNTIYF. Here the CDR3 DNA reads TGTGCCAGCAGTTCGGGACAGCTCTCTGGAAACACCATATATTTT.

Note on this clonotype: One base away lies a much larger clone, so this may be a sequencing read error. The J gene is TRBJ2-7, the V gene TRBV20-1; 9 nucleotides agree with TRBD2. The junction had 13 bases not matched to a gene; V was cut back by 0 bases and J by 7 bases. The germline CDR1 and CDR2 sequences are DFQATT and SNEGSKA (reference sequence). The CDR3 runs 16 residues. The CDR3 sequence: CSARDLAGNFMDEQYF. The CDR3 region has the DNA TGCAGTGCTAGAGATCTAGCGGGAAATTTTATGGATGAGCAGTACTTC.

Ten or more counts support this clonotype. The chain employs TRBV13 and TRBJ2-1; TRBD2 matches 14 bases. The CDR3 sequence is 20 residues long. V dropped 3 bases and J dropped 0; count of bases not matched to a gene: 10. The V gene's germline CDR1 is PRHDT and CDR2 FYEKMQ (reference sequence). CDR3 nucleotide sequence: TGTGCCAGCAGCTTCGTTACGGGACTAGCGGGAGTGTTCTCCTACAATGAGCAGTTCTTC. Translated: CASSFVTGLAGVFSYNEQFF.

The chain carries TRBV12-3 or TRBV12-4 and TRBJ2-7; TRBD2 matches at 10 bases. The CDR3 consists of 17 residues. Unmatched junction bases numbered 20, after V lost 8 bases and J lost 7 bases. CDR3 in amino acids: CASSPQPPASGSGEQYF. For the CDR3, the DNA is TGTGCCAGCTCACCACAACCGCCGGCTAGCGGGAGTGGAGAGCAGTACTTC.

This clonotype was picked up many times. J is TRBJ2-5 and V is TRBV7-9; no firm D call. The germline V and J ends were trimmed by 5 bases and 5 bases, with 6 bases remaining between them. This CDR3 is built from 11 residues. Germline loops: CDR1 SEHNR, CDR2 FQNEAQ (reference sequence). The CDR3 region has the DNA TGTGCCAGCAGCAAAACGGAGACCCAGTACTTC. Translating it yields CASSKTETQYF.

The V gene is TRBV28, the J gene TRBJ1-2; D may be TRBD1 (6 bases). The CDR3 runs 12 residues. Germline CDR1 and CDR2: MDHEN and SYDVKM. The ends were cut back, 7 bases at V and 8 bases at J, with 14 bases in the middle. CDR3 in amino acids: CASTWGGRGYTF. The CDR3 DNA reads TGTGCCAGCACCTGGGGGGGCCGAGGCTACACCTTC.

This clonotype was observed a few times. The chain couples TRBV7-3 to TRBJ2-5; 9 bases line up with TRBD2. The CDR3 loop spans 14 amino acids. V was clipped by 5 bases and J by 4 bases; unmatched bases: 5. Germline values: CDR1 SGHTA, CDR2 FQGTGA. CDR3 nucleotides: TGTGCCAGCAGCAGTAGCGGGAGCGGAGAGACCCAGTACTTC. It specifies CASSSSGSGETQYF.

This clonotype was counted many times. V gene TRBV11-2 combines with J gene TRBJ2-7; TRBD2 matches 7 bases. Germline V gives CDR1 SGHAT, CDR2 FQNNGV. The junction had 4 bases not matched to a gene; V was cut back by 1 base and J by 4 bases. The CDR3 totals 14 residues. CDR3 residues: CASSLGGSRYEQYF. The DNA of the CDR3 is TGTGCCAGCAGCTTAGGCGGGAGTAGGTACGAGCAGTACTTC.

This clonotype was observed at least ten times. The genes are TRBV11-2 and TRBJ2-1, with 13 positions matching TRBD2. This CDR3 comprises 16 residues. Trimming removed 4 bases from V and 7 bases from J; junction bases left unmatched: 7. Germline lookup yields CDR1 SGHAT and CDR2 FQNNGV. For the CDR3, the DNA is TGTGCCAGCAGCTCGAGGACTAGCGGGAGTGGAAATGAGCAGTTCTTC. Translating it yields CASSSRTSGSGNEQFF.

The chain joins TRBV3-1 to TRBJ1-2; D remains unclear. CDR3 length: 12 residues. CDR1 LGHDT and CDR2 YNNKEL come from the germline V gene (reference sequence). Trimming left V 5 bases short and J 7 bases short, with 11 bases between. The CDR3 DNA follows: TGTGCCAGCAGCGATTTGGCGTTTGGCTACACCTTC. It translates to CASSDLAFGYTF.

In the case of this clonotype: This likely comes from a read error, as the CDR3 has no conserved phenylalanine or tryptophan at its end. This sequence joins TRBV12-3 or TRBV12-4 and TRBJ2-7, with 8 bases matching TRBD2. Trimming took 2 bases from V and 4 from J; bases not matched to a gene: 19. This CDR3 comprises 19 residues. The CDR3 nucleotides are TGTGCCAGCAGTTTAAACACCGGGACTAGGTCCCTCCTACGATACGAGCAGTACCTC. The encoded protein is CASSLNTGTRSLLRYEQYL.

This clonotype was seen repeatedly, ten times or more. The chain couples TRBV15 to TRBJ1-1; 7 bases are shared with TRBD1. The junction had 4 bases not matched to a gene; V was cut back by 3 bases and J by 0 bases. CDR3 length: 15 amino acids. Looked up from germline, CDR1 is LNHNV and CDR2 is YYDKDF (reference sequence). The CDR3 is CATSSNRGMNTEAFF. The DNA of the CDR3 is TGTGCCACCAGCAGTAACAGGGGTATGAACACTGAAGCTTTCTTT.

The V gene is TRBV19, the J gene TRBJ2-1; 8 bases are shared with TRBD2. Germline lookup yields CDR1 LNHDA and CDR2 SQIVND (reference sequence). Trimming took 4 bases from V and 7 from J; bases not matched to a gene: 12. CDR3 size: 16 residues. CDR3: CASSTSSAGVVNEQFF. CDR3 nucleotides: TGTGCCAGTAGTACCTCGTCAGCGGGAGTGGTGAATGAGCAGTTCTTC.

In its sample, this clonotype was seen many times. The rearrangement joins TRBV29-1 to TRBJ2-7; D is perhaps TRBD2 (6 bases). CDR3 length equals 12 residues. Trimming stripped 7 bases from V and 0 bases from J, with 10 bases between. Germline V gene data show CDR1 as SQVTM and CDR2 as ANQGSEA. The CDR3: CSGGEDSYEQYF. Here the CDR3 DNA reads TGCAGCGGGGGGGAGGACTCCTACGAGCAGTACTTC.

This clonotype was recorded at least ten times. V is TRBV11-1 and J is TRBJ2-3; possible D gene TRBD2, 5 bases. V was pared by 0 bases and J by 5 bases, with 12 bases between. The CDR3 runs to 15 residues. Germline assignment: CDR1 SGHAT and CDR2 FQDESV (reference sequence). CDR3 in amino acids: CASSLAWRSGDTQYF. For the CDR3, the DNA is TGTGCCAGCAGCTTAGCGTGGCGGAGCGGAGATACGCAGTATTTT.

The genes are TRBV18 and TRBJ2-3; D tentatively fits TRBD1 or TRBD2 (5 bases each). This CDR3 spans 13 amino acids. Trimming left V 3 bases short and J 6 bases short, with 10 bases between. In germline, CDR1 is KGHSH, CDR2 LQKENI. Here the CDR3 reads CASSPGVLDTQYF. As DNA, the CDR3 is TGTGCCAGCTCACCGGGGGTTTTGGATACGCAGTATTTT.

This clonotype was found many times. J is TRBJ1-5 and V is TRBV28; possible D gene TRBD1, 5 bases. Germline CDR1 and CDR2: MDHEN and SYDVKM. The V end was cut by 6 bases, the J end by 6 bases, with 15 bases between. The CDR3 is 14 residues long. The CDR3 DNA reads TGTGCCAGCAGACCCCCAGGGTCCGGTCAGCCCCAGCATTTT. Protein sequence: CASRPPGSGQPQHF. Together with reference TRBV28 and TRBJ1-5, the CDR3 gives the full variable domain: DVKVTQSSRYLVKRTGEKVFLECVQDMDHENMFWYRQDPGLGLRLIYFSYDVKMKEKGDIPEGYSVSREKKERFSLILESASTNQTSMYLCASRPPGSGQPQHFGDGTRLSIL.

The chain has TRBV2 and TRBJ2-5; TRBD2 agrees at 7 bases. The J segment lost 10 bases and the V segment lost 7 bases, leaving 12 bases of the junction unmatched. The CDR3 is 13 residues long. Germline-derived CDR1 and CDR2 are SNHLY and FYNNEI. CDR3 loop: CASKYGRPGGQYF. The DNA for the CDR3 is TGTGCCAGCAAGTACGGACGCCCGGGGGGCCAGTACTTC.

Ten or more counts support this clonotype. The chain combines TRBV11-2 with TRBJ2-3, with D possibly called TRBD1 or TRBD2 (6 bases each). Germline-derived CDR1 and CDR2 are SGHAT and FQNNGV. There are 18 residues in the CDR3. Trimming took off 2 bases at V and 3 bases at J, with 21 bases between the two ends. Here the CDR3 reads CASSLSLREGGTTDTQYF. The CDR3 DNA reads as TGTGCCAGCAGCTTAAGCCTTCGTGAGGGGGGCACGACAGATACGCAGTATTTT. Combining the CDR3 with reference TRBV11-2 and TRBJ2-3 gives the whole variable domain EAGVAQSPRYKIIEKRQSVAFWCNPISGHATLYWYQQILGQGPKLLIQFQNNGVVDDSQLPKDRFSAERLKGVDSTLKIQPAKLEDSAVYLCASSLSLREGGTTDTQYFGPGTRLTVL.

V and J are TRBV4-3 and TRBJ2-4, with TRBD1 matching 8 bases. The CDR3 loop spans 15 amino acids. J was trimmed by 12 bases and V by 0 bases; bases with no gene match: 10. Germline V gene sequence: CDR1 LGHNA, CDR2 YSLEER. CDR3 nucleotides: TGCGCCAGCAGCCAAGAGCGACAGGGGATGCAAACTCAGTACTTC. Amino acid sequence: CASSQERQGMQTQYF.

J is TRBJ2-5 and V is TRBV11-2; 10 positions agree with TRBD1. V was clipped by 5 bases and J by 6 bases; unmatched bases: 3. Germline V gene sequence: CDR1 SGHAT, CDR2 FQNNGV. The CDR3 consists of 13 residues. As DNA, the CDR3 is TGTGCCAGCAGCCCTGACAGGGGGCAGACCCAGTACTTC. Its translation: CASSPDRGQTQYF.

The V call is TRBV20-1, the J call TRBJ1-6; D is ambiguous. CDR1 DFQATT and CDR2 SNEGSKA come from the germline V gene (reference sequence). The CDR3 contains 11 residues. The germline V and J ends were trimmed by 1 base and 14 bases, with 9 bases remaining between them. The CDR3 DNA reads TGCAGTGCTAGAGGCCGGGGTTCCCTCCACTTT. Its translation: CSARGRGSLHF.